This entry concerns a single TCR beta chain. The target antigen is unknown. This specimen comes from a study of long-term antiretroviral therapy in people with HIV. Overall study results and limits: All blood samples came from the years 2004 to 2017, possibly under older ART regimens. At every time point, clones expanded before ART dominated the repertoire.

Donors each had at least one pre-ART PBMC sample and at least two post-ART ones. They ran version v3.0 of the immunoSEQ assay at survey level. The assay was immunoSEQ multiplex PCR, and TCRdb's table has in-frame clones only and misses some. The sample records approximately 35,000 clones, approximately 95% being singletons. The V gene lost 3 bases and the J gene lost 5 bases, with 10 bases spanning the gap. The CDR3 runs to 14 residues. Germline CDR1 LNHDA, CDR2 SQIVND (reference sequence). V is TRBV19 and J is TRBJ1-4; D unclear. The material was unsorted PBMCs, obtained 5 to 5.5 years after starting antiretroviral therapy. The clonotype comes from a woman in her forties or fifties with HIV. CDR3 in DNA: TGTGCCAGTAGTATCCCGGGGTGGAATGAAAAACTGTTTTTT. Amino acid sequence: CASSIPGWNEKLFF. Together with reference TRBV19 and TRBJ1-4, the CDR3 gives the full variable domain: DGGITQSPKYLFRKEGQNVTLSCEQNLNHDAMYWYRQDPGQGLRLIYYSQIVNDFQKGDIAEGYSVSREKKESFPLTVTSAQKNPTAFYLCASSIPGWNEKLFFGSGTQLSVL.